These 3 T cell receptor beta chains originate from one sample sequenced in a study of cytomegalovirus exposure and HLA in healthy donors. PCR employed 60 Vbeta and 13 Jbeta primers. Repertoires were generated with immunoSEQ multiplex PCR, while TCRdb's copy carries only in-frame clones and drops some. The sample lists around 200,000 clones, more than 80% occurring once. Sequenced input: PBMCs. The receptor source for this set is a boy younger than 18 in good health and CMV-seronegative.

The chain links TRBV5-1 to TRBJ1-1, with 7 bases lining up with TRBD1. CDR3 length: 14 residues. The J segment lost 5 bases and the V segment lost 0 bases, leaving 4 bases of the junction unmatched. CDR1 is SGHRS and CDR2 is YFSETQ in the germline V gene. CDR3 coding DNA: TGCGCCAGCAGCTTGGCTACAGGGGAAACTGAAGCTTTCTTT. Translated, it gives CASSLATGETEAFF.

The chain employs TRBV5-5 and TRBJ2-4, with D perhaps TRBD1 (5 bases). Germline CDR1 and CDR2: SGHKS and YYEKEE (reference sequence). CDR3 length: 13 residues. V dropped 0 bases and J dropped 15 bases, with 16 bases sitting between them. The CDR3 reads CASSLGSASGPYF. DNA of the CDR3: TGTGCCAGCAGCTTGGGTTCGGCGTCAGGGCCGTACTTC. The variable domain in full, with the rest retrieved from reference TRBV5-5 and TRBJ2-4, is DAGVTQSPTHLIKTRGQQVTLRCSPISGHKSVSWYQQVLGQGPQFIFQYYEKEERGRGNFPDRFSARQFPNYSSELNVNALLLGDSALYLCASSLGSASGPYFGAGTRLSVL.

The rearrangement links TRBV25-1 to TRBJ1-2; possibly TRBD1 for D (6 bases). Per the germline V gene, CDR1 is MGHDK and CDR2 is SYGVNS. The CDR3 spans 15 residues. Trimming left V 5 bases short and J 4 bases short, with 17 bases between. The CDR3 is CASSSKGEISYGYTF. In DNA form, the CDR3 reads TGTGCCAGCAGTTCGAAGGGGGAGATCTCCTATGGCTACACCTTC.